A single TCR beta chain is shown here with its context. Its antigen remains unidentified. The data originate from a study of a mutant IDH1 vaccine in newly diagnosed glioma. Study overall: Of the patients given treatment, approximately 62% were male and around 38% were female, and a mean age of approximately 40 years was recorded. Radiotherapy, temozolomide, or both had been given previously, and both were given to most. Study-level results: Patients showed vaccine-induced immune responses at a rate of about 93%. Pseudoprogression showed no apparent link to changes in top peripheral T cell clonotypes.

The CDR3 contains 14 residues. V lost 1 base to trimming and J lost 4 bases; unmatched junction nucleotides: 3. Germline lookup yields CDR1 LNHNV and CDR2 YYDKDF (reference sequence). Libraries were prepared by immunoSEQ multiplex PCR; TCRdb keeps only in-frame clonotypes and omits some of them. Found here are about 21,000 clones, roughly 84% of them singletons; the top ten hold approximately 5%. Specified time point: baseline, week 1 (first vaccination visit). Specified treatment: pre-vaccination baseline after standard-of-care therapy. The sequencing here drew on PBMCs, taken from a glioma patient treated with radiotherapy, temozolomide or both. This chain connects TRBV15 to TRBJ2-7; TRBD1 matches at 8 bases. This TCR came from a man aged 35 to 55 with glioma. CDR3 amino acids: CATSRGGTGYEQYF. CDR3 coding DNA: TGTGCCACCAGCAGAGGAGGGACAGGTTACGAGCAGTACTTC. Using reference TRBV15 and TRBJ2-7 for the parts outside the CDR3, the full variable domain is DAMVIQNPRYQVTQFGKPVTLSCSQTLNHNVMYWYQQKSSQAPKLLFHYYDKDFNNEADTPDNFQSRRPNTSFCFLDIRSPGLGDTAMYLCATSRGGTGYEQYFGPGTRLTVT.